The rows below give T cell receptor beta chains drawn from one sample of a study of CD4+ T cells in melanoma. Data came from immunoSEQ multiplex PCR; TCRdb stores just in-frame clones and leaves some out. The sample carries roughly 150,000 clones, about nine tenths recorded once. The receptors come from a human donor with melanoma. Each CDR3 is given with its conserved first and last residue. D genes are given only for firm matches. Only some rows state a clone size, as once, few, many or a class for expanded clones.

>TRBV18|TRBJ1-1|NA|NA
CASSPGLKTEAFF
TGTGCCAGCTCTCCGGGCCTGAAGACTGAAGCTTTCTTT
>TRBV7-6|TRBJ2-1|NA|once
CASSLAPTIGNEQFF
TGTGCCAGCAGCTTAGCGCCTACTATTGGAAATGAGCAGTTCTTC
>TRBV7-7|TRBJ2-5|NA|NA
CASSQTTAQETQYF
TGTGCTAGCAGCCAAACGACAGCCCAAGAGACCCAGTACTTC
>TRBV6-6|TRBJ1-2|NA|NA
CASSYPGTGRGYTF
TGTGCCAGCAGTTACCCCGGGACCGGTAGAGGCTACACCTTC
>TRBV2|TRBJ1-4|NA|NA
CASNTVDEKLFF
TGTGCCAGCAATACGGTAGACGAAAAACTGTTTTTT
>TRBV29-1|TRBJ2-3|TRBD1|NA
CSVDSGGANTQYF
TGCAGCGTTGATTCAGGGGGCGCGAATACGCAGTATTTT
>TRBV6-6|TRBJ1-5|NA|NA
CASKNGRNQPQHF
TGTGCCAGCAAAAACGGTCGCAATCAGCCCCAGCATTTT
>TRBV5-1|TRBJ2-5|TRBD2|NA
CASSYGTSGGGETQYF
TGCGCCAGCAGCTACGGGACTAGCGGGGGCGGAGAGACCCAGTACTTC
>TRBV19|TRBJ2-5|NA|NA
CASSIDGLLTGSPMTQYF
TGTGCCAGTAGTATAGACGGGCTTCTTACAGGGTCCCCTATGACCCAGTACTTC
>TRBV7-9|TRBJ2-7|NA|NA
CASSPVRVPYEQYF
TGTGCCAGCAGCCCAGTACGGGTTCCCTACGAGCAGTACTTC
>TRBV2|TRBJ1-2|NA|NA
CASSLRGQGLTNYGYTF
TGTGCCAGCAGTCTAAGGGGCCAGGGTCTTACTAACTATGGCTACACCTTC
>TRBV23-1|TRBJ1-2|TRBD1|NA
CASSHAVRDRGRVGGYTF
TGCGCCAGCAGTCACGCCGTCCGGGACAGGGGACGTGTCGGAGGCTACACCTTC
>TRBV2|TRBJ1-5|NA|NA
CASSEVRGTRSNQPQHF
TGTGCCAGCAGTGAGGTTCGGGGGACGAGGAGCAATCAGCCCCAGCATTTT
>TRBV27|TRBJ2-1|NA|NA
CASSFSGDRGNEQFF
TGTGCCAGCAGTTTTTCAGGGGATCGCGGCAATGAGCAGTTCTTC
>TRBV11-2|TRBJ1-4|TRBD1|NA
CASRRDRAVGEKLFF
TGTGCCAGCAGGCGGGACAGGGCGGTTGGTGAAAAACTGTTTTTT
>TRBV2|TRBJ1-5|NA|NA
CAGRRELNQPQHF
TGTGCCGGTCGCAGGGAGCTCAATCAGCCCCAGCATTTT
>TRBV14|TRBJ2-7|NA|NA
CASSLPKRVGGGYEQYF
TGTGCCAGCAGCCTCCCAAAGCGGGTGGGGGGCGGCTACGAGCAGTACTTC
>TRBV29-1|TRBJ2-1|TRBD2|NA
CSLRTSGGLEFF
TGCAGCCTGCGGACTAGCGGGGGGTTGGAGTTCTTC
>TRBV15|TRBJ1-4|NA|NA
CATSRASRNNEKLFF
TGTGCCACCAGCAGAGCTTCCAGGAATAATGAAAAACTGTTTTTT
>TRBV6-1|TRBJ1-5|NA|NA
CASRAQGHDNQPQHF
TGTGCCAGCAGGGCGCAGGGGCATGACAATCAGCCCCAGCATTTT
>TRBV12-2|TRBJ2-7|NA|NA
CASRPENRFSEQYF
TGTGCAAGTCGCCCTGAGAACAGGTTCTCCGAGCAGTACTTC
>TRBV6-5|TRBJ1-5|NA|once
CASSYGRDNQPQHF
TGTGCCAGCAGTTACGGCAGGGACAATCAGCCCCAGCATTTT
>TRBV7-2|TRBJ2-7|NA|NA
CASSLAPGTTYEQYF
TGTGCCAGCAGCTTAGCGCCGGGGACCACCTACGAGCAGTACTTC
>TRBV7-3|TRBJ1-6|NA|NA
CASSIMEGSPLHF
TGTGCCAGCAGCATTATGGAAGGATCACCCCTCCACTTT
>TRBV7-8|TRBJ2-1|TRBD2|NA
CASSLAWRKRGGWNEQFF
TGTGCCAGCAGCTTAGCGTGGAGGAAGCGGGGGGGTTGGAATGAGCAGTTCTTC
>TRBV4-1|TRBJ2-3|NA|NA
CASSQRYLGEYTQYF
TGCGCCAGCAGCCAGAGGTATTTAGGTGAATATACGCAGTATTTT
>TRBV30|TRBJ2-5|TRBD1|NA
CAWAISQGALGTQYF
TGTGCCTGGGCCATTTCACAGGGGGCGCTTGGGACCCAGTACTTC
>TRBV18|TRBJ1-4|TRBD1|NA
CASSRGQGGSGEKLFF
TGTGCCAGCTCACGAGGACAGGGCGGGAGCGGTGAAAAACTGTTTTTT
>TRBV2|TRBJ2-2|NA|once
CASSLRGNTGELFF
TGTGCCAGCAGTCTCCGGGGGAACACCGGGGAGCTGTTTTTT
>TRBV5-8|TRBJ2-7|NA|NA
CASSFPDRQGTEQYF
TGTGCCAGCAGCTTCCCTGACCGGCAGGGGACCGAGCAGTACTTC
>TRBV4-2|TRBJ2-5|TRBD2|NA
CASSPGTSGGAVGETQYF
TGTGCCAGCAGCCCGGGGACTAGCGGGGGGGCTGTCGGAGAGACCCAGTACTTC
>TRBV19|TRBJ1-6|TRBD1|NA
CASSSWDSYNSPLHF
TGTGCCAGTAGCTCCTGGGACAGTTATAATTCACCCCTCCACTTT
>TRBV5-8|TRBJ2-7|NA|NA
CASSWGTGMHYEQYF
TGTGCCAGCAGCTGGGGGACCGGGATGCACTACGAGCAGTACTTC
>TRBV5-4|TRBJ2-5|TRBD2|NA
CASRGGWTREETQYF
TGTGCCAGCAGGGGGGGGTGGACTAGAGAAGAGACCCAGTACTTC
>TRBV9|TRBJ1-4|TRBD1|NA
CASSLPDRVANEKLFF
TGTGCCAGCAGCCTCCCGGACAGGGTTGCTAATGAAAAACTGTTTTTT
>TRBV30|TRBJ2-1|NA|NA
CAWSVQGSSPTNEQFF
TGTGCCTGGAGTGTACAGGGCTCCTCCCCGACCAATGAGCAGTTCTTC
>TRBV11-2|TRBJ2-5|NA|NA
CASSQGPTTETQYF
TGTGCCAGCAGCCAGGGACCGACCACTGAGACCCAGTACTTC
>TRBV5-4|TRBJ1-1|TRBD1|NA
CASSPGTGAINTEAFF
TGTGCCAGCAGCCCCGGGACAGGGGCGATAAACACTGAAGCTTTCTTT
>TRBV7-9|TRBJ2-1|NA|NA
CASSLRGADSYNEQFF
TGTGCCAGCAGTTTAAGAGGGGCCGACTCCTACAATGAGCAGTTCTTC
>TRBV11-2|TRBJ1-1|NA|NA
CASSFGAQIEAFF
TGTGCCAGCAGCTTTGGGGCCCAGATTGAAGCTTTCTTT
>TRBV5-4|TRBJ2-7|TRBD1|NA
CASSLSGTATYEQYF
TGTGCCAGCAGCTTGTCAGGGACAGCCACCTACGAGCAGTACTTC
>TRBV7-8|TRBJ1-1|NA|NA
CASSLSGKDTEAFF
TGTGCCAGCAGCTTATCTGGTAAAGACACTGAAGCTTTCTTT
>TRBV10-2|TRBJ2-1|TRBD2|NA
CASSLTSGGGEQFF
TGCGCCAGCAGTTTGACTAGCGGGGGTGGTGAGCAGTTCTTC
>TRBV13|TRBJ1-2|NA|once
CASSPREGVYGYTF
TGTGCCAGCAGCCCGCGGGAAGGGGTCTATGGCTACACCTTC
>TRBV7-9|TRBJ2-7|NA|NA
CASSLGPGPYEQYF
TGTGCCAGCAGCTTAGGTCCGGGACCATACGAGCAGTACTTC
>TRBV18|TRBJ2-2|TRBD1|NA
CASSTGQGPNTGELFF
TGTGCCAGCTCAACCGGACAGGGTCCAAACACCGGGGAGCTGTTTTTT
>TRBV19|TRBJ1-1|NA|NA
CASSIGPGLANTEAFF
TGTGCCAGTAGTATCGGGCCCGGACTCGCAAACACTGAAGCTTTCTTT
>TRBV5-1|TRBJ2-7|NA|NA
CASSLGYTTGTDEQYF
TGCGCCAGCAGCTTGGGGTATACGACAGGCACCGACGAGCAGTACTTC
>TRBV5-1|TRBJ2-2|NA|NA
CASSPGTSNTGELFF
TGCGCCAGCAGCCCCGGGACATCCAACACCGGGGAGCTGTTTTTT
>TRBV2|TRBJ2-7|NA|NA
CASSLDGRNSYEQYF
TGTGCCAGCAGCTTAGACGGGCGGAACTCCTACGAGCAGTACTTC
>TRBV11-1|TRBJ2-7|NA|NA
CASSRLGPRDEQYF
TGTGCCAGCAGCCGTTTAGGGCCTCGGGACGAGCAGTACTTC
>TRBV18|TRBJ2-7|NA|NA
CASSSDRSSYEQYF
TGTGCCAGCTCCTCAGACAGGTCTTCCTACGAGCAGTACTTC